Following are 8 T cell receptor beta chains from one sample sequenced in a study of cytomegalovirus exposure and HLA in healthy donors. PCR employed 60 Vbeta and 13 Jbeta primers. The assay was immunoSEQ multiplex PCR, and TCRdb's table has in-frame clones only and misses some. The sample shows 85,000 to 100,000 clones, approximately 90% of them seen only once. Specimen: PBMCs. Receptor source: a man between 18 and 35 years old in good health and CMV-seronegative.

The chain uses TRBV5-1 and TRBJ2-3; 7 nucleotides match TRBD1. CDR1 SGHRS and CDR2 YFSETQ come from the germline V gene. CDR3 length equals 15 residues. The V segment lost 4 bases and the J segment 3 bases; nucleotides outside the gene matches: 8. Written as DNA, the CDR3 is TGCGCCAGCAGCCCAGGTAGGGGGCCGACAGATACGCAGTATTTT. This gives the protein CASSPGRGPTDTQYF.

This rearrangement joins TRBV19 to TRBJ2-7; D is possibly TRBD1 (5 bases). Germline CDR1 reads LNHDA; CDR2 reads SQIVND (reference sequence). V was shortened by 5 bases and J by 5 bases, with 7 bases between the two germline ends. This CDR3 spans 11 amino acids. CDR3 sequence: CASSQGDEQYF. CDR3 DNA sequence: TGTGCCAGTAGTCAAGGGGACGAGCAGTACTTC.

This chain joins TRBV7-9 and TRBJ2-6; 8 nucleotides align to TRBD1. The CDR3 consists of 16 residues. Germline CDR1 SEHNR, CDR2 FQNEAQ (reference sequence). V was pared by 5 bases and J by 2 bases, with 5 bases of the junction left unmatched. The CDR3 is CASSLNRGTGANVLTF. DNA for the CDR3: TGTGCCAGCAGCCTCAACAGGGGGACTGGGGCCAACGTCCTGACTTTC. Based on the CDR3 plus reference TRBV7-9 and TRBJ2-6, the full variable domain is DTGVSQNPRHKITKRGQNVTFRCDPISEHNRLYWYRQTLGQGPEFLTYFQNEAQLEKSRLLSDRFSAERPKGSFSTLEIQRTEQGDSAMYLCASSLNRGTGANVLTFGAGSRLTVL.

The V and J genes are TRBV27 and TRBJ2-1; TRBD2 aligns across 7 bases. CDR3 size: 17 residues. Trimming at V came to 2 bases and at J to 0 bases, leaving 7 bases not matched to a gene. The germline V gene has CDR1 MNHEY and CDR2 SMNVEV (reference sequence). In DNA, the CDR3 is TGTGCCAGCAGTTTAATTGGAGCGGGAAGCTCCTACAATGAGCAGTTCTTC. This encodes CASSLIGAGSSYNEQFF.

Notes on this clone: Other DNA sequences in the same sample also yield this CDR3. This chain joins TRBV9 and TRBJ1-3; tentatively, D is TRBD1 (5 bases). The germline CDR1 and CDR2 sequences are SGDLS and YYNGEE. V lost 3 bases and J lost 4, with 20 bases in between. The CDR3 sequence is 17 residues long. CDR3 protein: CASSAWVQDYSGNTIYF. The DNA for the CDR3 is TGTGCCAGCAGCGCCTGGGTACAGGATTACTCCGGAAACACCATATATTTT.

The CDR3 region has the DNA TGTGCCAGCAGCTTAGATCGGGGACTAGCGGGAGCCCTCTCCTACAATGAGCAGTTCTTC. This gives the protein CASSLDRGLAGALSYNEQFF. This rearrangement joins TRBV11-2 to TRBJ2-1; 14 nucleotides match TRBD2. The CDR3 length is 20 residues. From germline, CDR1 is SGHAT and CDR2 FQNNGV. Trimming cost V 0 bases and J 0 bases; bases outside gene matches: 7.

The V call is TRBV6-6, the J call TRBJ1-5; the D is unclear. CDR3 length: 15 residues. The V end lost 2 bases, the J end lost 1 base, and 9 bases lay between the germline ends. Germline CDR1 reads MNHNY; CDR2 reads SVGAGI (reference sequence). The CDR3 here is CASSYGRASNQPQHF. The CDR3 DNA follows: TGTGCCAGCAGTTACGGGAGGGCAAGCAATCAGCCCCAGCATTTT.

The chain is built from TRBV4-2 and TRBJ2-2, with a tentative D call TRBD2 (5 bases). Trimming removed 0 bases at V and 5 bases at J, with 13 bases between. This CDR3 comprises 16 residues. Germline assignment: CDR1 LGHNA and CDR2 YNFKEQ. The CDR3 region is CASSQDLRDRTGELFF. The CDR3 coding sequence is TGTGCCAGCAGCCAAGATCTTCGGGATCGTACCGGGGAGCTGTTTTTT.